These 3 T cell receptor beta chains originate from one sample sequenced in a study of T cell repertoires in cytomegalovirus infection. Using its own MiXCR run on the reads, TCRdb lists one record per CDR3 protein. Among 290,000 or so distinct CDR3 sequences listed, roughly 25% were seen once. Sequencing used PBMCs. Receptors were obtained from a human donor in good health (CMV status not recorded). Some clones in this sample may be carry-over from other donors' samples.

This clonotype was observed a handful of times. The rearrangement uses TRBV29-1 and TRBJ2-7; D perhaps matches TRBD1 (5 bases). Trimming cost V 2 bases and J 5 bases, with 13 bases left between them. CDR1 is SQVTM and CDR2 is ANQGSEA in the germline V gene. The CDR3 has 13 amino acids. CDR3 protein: CSVERAGPHEQYF. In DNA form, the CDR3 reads TGCAGCGTTGAAAGGGCAGGGCCCCACGAGCAGTACTTC.

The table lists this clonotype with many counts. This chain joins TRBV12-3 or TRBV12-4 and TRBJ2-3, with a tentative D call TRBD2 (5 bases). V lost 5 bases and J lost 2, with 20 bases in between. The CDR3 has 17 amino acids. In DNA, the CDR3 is TGTGCCAGCAGTCGAAAGGGAAGCGGAGTGGTCACAGATACGCAGTATTTT. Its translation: CASSRKGSGVVTDTQYF.

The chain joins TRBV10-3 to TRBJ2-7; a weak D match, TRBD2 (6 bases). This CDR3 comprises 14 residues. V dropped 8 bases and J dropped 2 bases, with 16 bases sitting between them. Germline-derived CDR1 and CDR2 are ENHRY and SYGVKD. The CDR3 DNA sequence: TGTGCCATCCCCGCCGGGACTCCTACCTACGAGCAGTACTTC. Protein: CAIPAGTPTYEQYF.